This T cell receptor (beta chain) was identified during a study of PD-1 blockade in classical Hodgkin lymphoma. The CDR3 is made up of 12 amino acids. The V end was cut by 5 bases, the J end by 1 base, with 5 bases between. Germline V gene data show CDR1 as MNHEY and CDR2 as SVGAGI. The protocol was immunoSEQ multiplex PCR, while the TCRdb copy is restricted to in-frame clones and leaves out a portion. Here the sample spans nearly 20,000 clones, over 60% being singletons. As for time point: cycle 4 day 1 (C4D1), after about 6 weeks of nivolumab. All trial patients relapsed after autologous stem cell transplantation.

The clonotype comes from a human donor with classical Hodgkin lymphoma. Material: peripheral blood mononuclear cells (PBMCs), obtained before the fourth cycle of nivolumab. The V and J genes are TRBV6-5 and TRBJ2-5; possible D gene TRBD2, 5 bases. DNA for the CDR3: TGTGCCAGCAGTGAGGGCCAAGAGACCCAGTACTTC. Translating gives CASSEGQETQYF.